The sequence of this T cell receptor beta chain was determined in a study of blood T cell repertoires in COVID-19. The V and J ends lost 8 bases and 0 bases respectively, with 13 bases between them. The CDR3 is 14 residues long. Looked up from germline, CDR1 is MNHEY and CDR2 is SVGAGI. In the authors' methods: Estimation of nucleated cell counts relied on the amplification of reference gene primers. TCRdb's table, derived via immunoSEQ multiplex PCR, lists solely in-frame clones and lacks some. V, J and clone size were drawn from that table, and D and trimming were deduced from the DNA. The sample lists around 200,000 clones; approximately 86% were seen once. Enrolled through a virtual design, the participants were between roughly 18 and 95 years of age and came from some 25 US areas. Within 2 weeks of study entry, exposed participants had contacted a PCR-confirmed or clinician-diagnosed COVID-19 case.

The sequence derives from a young woman who had been exposed to COVID-19. The rearrangement links TRBV6-5 to TRBJ1-1; weak D call: TRBD1 (5 bases). Source material: PBMCs or T cells enriched from blood (not recorded which). The CDR3 DNA is TGTGCCAGCCCGGTGGGGGGGATGAACACTGAAGCTTTCTTT. This gives the protein CASPVGGMNTEAFF.